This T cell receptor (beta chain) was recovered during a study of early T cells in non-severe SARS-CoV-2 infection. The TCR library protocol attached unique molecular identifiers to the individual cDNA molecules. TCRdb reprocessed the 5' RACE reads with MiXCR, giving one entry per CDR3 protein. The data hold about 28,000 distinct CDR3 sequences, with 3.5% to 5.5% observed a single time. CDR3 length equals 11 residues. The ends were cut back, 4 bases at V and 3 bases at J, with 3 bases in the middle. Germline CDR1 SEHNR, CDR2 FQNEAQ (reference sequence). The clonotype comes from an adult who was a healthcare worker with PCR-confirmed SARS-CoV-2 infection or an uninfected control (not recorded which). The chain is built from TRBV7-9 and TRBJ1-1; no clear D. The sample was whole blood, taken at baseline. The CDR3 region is CASSSYTEAFF. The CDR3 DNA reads TGTGCCAGCAGCTCGTACACTGAAGCTTTCTTT. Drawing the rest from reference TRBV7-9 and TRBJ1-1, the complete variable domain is DTGVSQNPRHKITKRGQNVTFRCDPISEHNRLYWYRQTLGQGPEFLTYFQNEAQLEKSRLLSDRFSAERPKGSFSTLEIQRTEQGDSAMYLCASSSYTEAFFGQGTRLTVV.